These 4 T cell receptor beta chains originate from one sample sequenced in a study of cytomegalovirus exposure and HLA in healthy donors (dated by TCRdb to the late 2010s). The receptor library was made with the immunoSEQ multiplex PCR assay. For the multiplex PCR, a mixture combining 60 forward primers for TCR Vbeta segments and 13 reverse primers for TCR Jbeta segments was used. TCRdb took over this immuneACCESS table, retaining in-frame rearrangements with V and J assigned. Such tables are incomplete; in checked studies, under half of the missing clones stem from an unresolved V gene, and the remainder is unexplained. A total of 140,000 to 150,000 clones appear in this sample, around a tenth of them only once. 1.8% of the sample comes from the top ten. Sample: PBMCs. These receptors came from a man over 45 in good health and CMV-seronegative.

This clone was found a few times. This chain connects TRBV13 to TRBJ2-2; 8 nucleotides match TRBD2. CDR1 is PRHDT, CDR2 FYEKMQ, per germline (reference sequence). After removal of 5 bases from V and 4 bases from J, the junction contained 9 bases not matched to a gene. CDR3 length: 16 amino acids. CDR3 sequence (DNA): TGTGCCAGCAGCCTTCGCGCAGCGGGAGCCACCGGGGAGCTGTTTTTT. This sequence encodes CASSLRAAGATGELFF.

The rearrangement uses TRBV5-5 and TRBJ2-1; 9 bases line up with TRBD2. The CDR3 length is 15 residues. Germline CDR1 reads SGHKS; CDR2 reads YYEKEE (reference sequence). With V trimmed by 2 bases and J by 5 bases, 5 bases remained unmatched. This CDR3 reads CASSFSTSGDNEQFF. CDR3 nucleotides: TGTGCCAGCAGCTTTTCGACTAGCGGAGACAATGAGCAGTTCTTC.

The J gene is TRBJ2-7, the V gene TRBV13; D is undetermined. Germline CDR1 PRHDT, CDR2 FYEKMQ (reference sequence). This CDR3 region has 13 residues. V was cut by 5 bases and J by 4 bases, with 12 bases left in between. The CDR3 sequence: CASSPVGVYEQYF. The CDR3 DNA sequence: TGTGCCAGCAGCCCGGTGGGCGTATACGAGCAGTACTTC. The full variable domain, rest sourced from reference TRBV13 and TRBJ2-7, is AAGVIQSPRHLIKEKRETATLKCYPIPRHDTVYWYQQGPGQDPQFLISFYEKMQSDKGSIPDRFSAQQFSDYHSELNMSSLELGDSALYFCASSPVGVYEQYFGPGTRLTVT.

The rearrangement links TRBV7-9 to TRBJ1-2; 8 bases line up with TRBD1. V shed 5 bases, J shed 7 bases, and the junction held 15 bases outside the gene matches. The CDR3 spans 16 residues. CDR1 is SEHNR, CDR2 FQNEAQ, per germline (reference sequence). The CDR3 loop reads CASSPAGQGAAFGYTF. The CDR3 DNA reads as TGTGCCAGCAGCCCCGCCGGGCAGGGGGCGGCTTTTGGCTACACCTTC.